The following is a T cell receptor beta chain sequence with its context. These data come from a study of blood T cell repertoires in COVID-19. Only in-frame clones appear in the TCRdb table, and some are missing; sequencing was by immunoSEQ multiplex PCR. In the table there are about 260,000 clones, 85% to 90% of which are singletons. The sequence derives from a woman aged 55-75 years with COVID-19, enrolled during active disease. The sequencing sample was made of peripheral blood.

Here the CDR3 reads CASSDLGGAGNSPLHF. CDR3 nucleotide sequence: TGTGCCAGCAGCGATTTAGGGGGGGCGGGCAATTCACCCCTCCACTTT. This rearrangement joins TRBV5-5 to TRBJ1-6; TRBD1 is a possible D gene (6 bases). Germline CDR1 reads SGHKS; CDR2 reads YYEKEE (reference sequence). Deletions cut 4 bases from V and 7 bases from J, with 18 bases between. The CDR3 is 16 amino acids.